Presented here are 9 T cell receptor beta chains from one specimen sequenced in a study of blood T cell repertoires in COVID-19. Profiled with immunoSEQ multiplex PCR; TCRdb holds only in-frame clones, not every one. The data show about 300,000 clones, with roughly 87% seen just once and around 6% held by the top ten. The sequenced material came from PBMCs or T cells enriched from blood (not recorded which). These receptors came from a woman in her 30s who had recovered from COVID-19.

J is TRBJ1-2 and V is TRBV11-2; TRBD1 matches 8 bases. The CDR3 has 15 amino acids. V was pared by 5 bases and J by 1 base, with 6 bases of the junction left unmatched. From germline, CDR1 is SGHAT and CDR2 FQNNGV. CDR3 amino acids: CASSPDRGGNYGYTF. CDR3 DNA sequence: TGTGCCAGCAGCCCCGACAGGGGAGGTAACTATGGCTACACCTTC.

The table lists this clone with a few counts. The chain uses TRBV27 and TRBJ2-2; TRBD2 matches at 9 bases. Germline assignment: CDR1 MNHEY and CDR2 SMNVEV (reference sequence). The CDR3 extends over 15 amino acids. Trimming removed 8 bases from V and 5 bases from J; junction bases left unmatched: 9. Written as DNA, the CDR3 is TGTGCCAGCGGTACGCGGGGGGGCGTAACCGGGGAGCTGTTTTTT. Translated: CASGTRGGVTGELFF.

The chain is built from TRBV10-1 and TRBJ2-3; 9 nucleotides match TRBD2. CDR3 length: 16 amino acids. V gave up 3 bases and J gave up 7 bases; unmatched junction bases: 11. The V gene's germline CDR1 is WNHNN and CDR2 SYGVQD (reference sequence). CDR3 loop: CASSDGVAGATNTQYF. The CDR3 bases are TGCGCCAGCAGTGATGGGGTAGCGGGGGCAACTAATACGCAGTATTTT.

The rearrangement joins TRBV27 to TRBJ1-5, with D possibly matching TRBD1 (6 bases). The CDR3 runs to 18 residues. Germline CDR1 is MNHEY and CDR2 is SMNVEV (reference sequence). The ends were cut back, 2 bases at V and 3 bases at J, with 20 bases in the middle. The CDR3 region is CASSLRARGSTFNQPQHF. The CDR3 coding sequence is TGTGCCAGCAGTTTACGGGCCAGGGGATCCACGTTCAATCAGCCCCAGCATTTT.

DNA of the CDR3: TGTGCCAGCAGCCACGATCGCGGGGGGGCGTTCTTC. Protein sequence: CASSHDRGGAFF. The rearrangement links TRBV6-2 or TRBV6-3 to TRBJ2-1; 9 bases align to TRBD2. Germline values: CDR1 MNHEY, CDR2 SVGEGT. The CDR3 runs 12 residues. Trimming at V came to 6 bases and at J to 15 bases, leaving 9 bases not matched to a gene.

This clone was seen a handful of times. J is TRBJ1-5 and V is TRBV19; D is uncertain. Germline CDR1 reads LNHDA; CDR2 reads SQIVND (reference sequence). The CDR3 sequence is 9 residues long. CDR3 residues: CRSRNPQHF. DNA for the CDR3: TGTCGGTCGCGCAATCCCCAGCATTTT.

V usage is TRBV18 and J usage is TRBJ1-2; TRBD1 matches 8 bases. The V gene end was trimmed by 2 bases and the J gene end by 7 bases; junction bases not matched to a gene: 15. CDR1 is KGHSH, CDR2 LQKENI, per germline. This CDR3 is 17 amino acids long. Here the CDR3 reads CASSPLSQGVRVPGYTF. The CDR3 bases are TGTGCCAGCTCACCATTGTCACAGGGGGTGAGGGTTCCTGGCTACACCTTC.

In this sample, this clone turned up once. The gene calls are TRBV7-2 and TRBJ2-3, with unresolved D. The germline V gene has CDR1 SGHTA and CDR2 FQGNSA. V dropped 3 bases and J dropped 4 bases, with 14 bases sitting between them. This CDR3 is 15 amino acids long. This CDR3 reads CASSFFVSRADTQYF. The CDR3 nucleotides are TGTGCCAGCAGCTTCTTCGTTAGCCGGGCAGATACGCAGTATTTT. The variable domain in full, completed from reference TRBV7-2 and TRBJ2-3, reads GAGVSQSPSNKVTEKGKDVELRCDPISGHTALYWYRQSLGQGLEFLIYFQGNSAPDKSGLPSDRFSAERTGGSVSTLTIQRTQQEDSAVYLCASSFFVSRADTQYFGPGTRLTVL.

The rearrangement joins TRBV7-8 to TRBJ1-2, with D possibly matching TRBD1 (5 bases). V was trimmed by 3 bases and J by 6 bases, leaving 17 bases between them. In germline, CDR1 is SGHVS, CDR2 FQNEAQ. The CDR3 spans 15 residues. This chain's CDR3 is CASSFPGGPTNGYTF. The DNA for the CDR3 is TGTGCCAGCAGCTTCCCCGGGGGACCAACTAATGGCTACACCTTC.